The sequence of this T cell receptor beta chain was determined in a study of blood T cell repertoires in COVID-19. Looking at the study overall: Samples of COVID-19 (acute and convalescent) were obtained from the United States, Italy and Spain. Sources were T cells, B-cell-depleted T cells, or PBMCs; the material itself was cDNA or gDNA.

This CDR3 is built from 15 residues. CDR1 LGHNT and CDR2 FRNRAP come from the germline V gene. V shed 2 bases and J shed 5 bases, with 16 bases lying between them. Under the authors' procedure: Reference gene primer amplification gave estimated nucleated cell counts. Method: immunoSEQ multiplex PCR; TCRdb's copy keeps in-frame clones and lacks some. D and trimming were read from the DNA, whereas the V and J calls and clone size are those reported in that table. The data show 230,000 or so clones, with more than 75% seen just once and 1.5% to 2% held by the top ten. The TCR comes from a man aged 35 to 55 with active or convalescent COVID-19. This chain joins TRBV12-5 and TRBJ2-7, with a tentative D call TRBD1 (6 bases). Sequenced material: peripheral blood. In nucleotides, the CDR3 is TGTGCTAGTGGTTTGACGGCAGGGGTTGACGACGAGCAGTACTTC. Amino acid sequence: CASGLTAGVDDEQYF.